A single sample is the source of the 8 T cell receptor beta chains below, sequenced in a study of blood T cell repertoires in COVID-19. The table came from immunoSEQ multiplex PCR; TCRdb's copy has only in-frame clones and leaves some out. The sample contains 150,000 or so clones, roughly three quarters of which appear only once. Sequenced input: peripheral blood. The receptors were gathered from a woman in her seventies with COVID-19, enrolled during active disease.

The chain couples TRBV2 to TRBJ2-5, with 9 nucleotides matching TRBD2. The ends lost 8 bases at V and 4 bases at J; junction bases unmatched: 8. This CDR3 has 14 amino acids. In germline, CDR1 is SNHLY, CDR2 FYNNEI. The CDR3: CASLAGEGGETQYF. CDR3 nucleotide sequence: TGTGCCAGCTTAGCGGGGGAGGGTGGAGAGACCCAGTACTTC. The complete variable domain, with remaining parts taken from reference TRBV2 and TRBJ2-5, reads EPEVTQTPSHQVTQMGQEVILRCVPISNHLYFYWYRQILGQKVEFLVSFYNNEISEKSEIFDDQFSVERPDGSNFTLKIRSTKLEDSAMYFCASLAGEGGETQYFGPGTRLLVL.

The V and J genes are TRBV25-1 and TRBJ2-7, with 14 bases that match TRBD2. The CDR3 covers 15 residues. The trim removed 6 bases at V and 1 base at J, leaving 2 bases unmatched. Germline loops: CDR1 MGHDK, CDR2 SYGVNS. CDR3 DNA: TGTGCCAGCAGGGGACTAGCGGGGGTTTCCTACGAGCAGTACTTC. This sequence encodes CASRGLAGVSYEQYF.

The chain carries TRBV5-6 and TRBJ1-1; no reliable D call. The CDR3 totals 13 residues. Trimming pared 2 bases from V and 2 bases from J, leaving 7 bases between. Germline V gene data show CDR1 as SGHDT and CDR2 as YYEEEE. The CDR3 nucleotides are TGTGCCAGCAGCTTCGGTTTTAACACTGAAGCTTTCTTT. This codes for CASSFGFNTEAFF. Full variable domain (remainder filled in from reference TRBV5-6 and TRBJ1-1): DAGVTQSPTHLIKTRGQQVTLRCSPKSGHDTVSWYQQALGQGPQFIFQYYEEEERQRGNFPDRFSGHQFPNYSSELNVNALLLGDSALYLCASSFGFNTEAFFGQGTRLTVV.

The chain has TRBV7-3 and TRBJ2-1; D is unclear. V dropped 0 bases and J dropped 5 bases, with 8 bases sitting between them. The V gene's germline CDR1 is SGHTA and CDR2 FQGTGA. The CDR3 length is 14 residues. The CDR3 sequence: CASSLTAPDNEQFF. CDR3 sequence (DNA): TGTGCCAGCAGCTTAACAGCCCCCGACAATGAGCAGTTCTTC.

As concerns this clone: A read error may account for a junction end that differs from germline. Other nucleotide sequences in the sample specify the same CDR3. The chain links TRBV30 to TRBJ1-3, with D unresolved. CDR1 and CDR2 (germline): GTSNPN, SVGIG (reference sequence). The CDR3 spans 12 residues. CDR3 DNA sequence: TGTGCATGGAGGGCTTCGGGAAACACCATATATTTT. Translation gives CAWRASGNTIYF.

For the CDR3, the DNA is TGTGCCAGCAGCGTGGGGACGGGGCAGGGGGCGACCGAGCAGTACTTC. This translates into CASSVGTGQGATEQYF. This chain uses TRBV9 with TRBJ2-7, with 8 positions matching TRBD1. CDR1 is SGDLS, CDR2 YYNGEE, per germline. The V and J ends lost 2 bases and 6 bases, in that order; junction bases with no gene match: 13. CDR3 length: 16 amino acids.

The rearrangement uses TRBV2 and TRBJ1-5; D unresolved. Germline V gene data show CDR1 as SNHLY and CDR2 as FYNNEI. V gave up 8 bases and J gave up 4 bases, with 9 bases separating them. CDR3 length: 12 residues. DNA for the CDR3: TGTGCCAGCTGGGGAGGTAATCAGCCCCAGCATTTT. This encodes CASWGGNQPQHF.

This clone has just one count. V gene TRBV5-1 combines with J gene TRBJ1-1; a weak D match, TRBD1 (6 bases). In germline, CDR1 is SGHRS, CDR2 YFSETQ. V lost 2 bases, J lost 4 bases, and 15 bases lay in between. This CDR3 is built from 15 residues. The CDR3 bases are TGCGCCAGCAGCTTAGCTCGGGGGGCGGGCACTGAAGCTTTCTTT. It yields the protein CASSLARGAGTEAFF.